This T cell receptor (beta chain) appears in the sequencing data of a study of control samples from healthy donors and cancer patients. Method: immunoSEQ multiplex PCR; TCRdb's copy keeps in-frame clones and lacks some. The sample shows 63,000 or so clones, approximately 90% of them seen only once. The CDR3 length is 18 residues. The germline V gene encodes CDR1 MDHEN and CDR2 SYDVKM. Trimming removed 6 bases from V and 5 bases from J; junction bases left unmatched: 16. The rearrangement links TRBV28 to TRBJ2-5; TRBD2 matches 12 bases. The clonotype was recovered from a man aged 55 to 70 with colorectal cancer. Material: PBMCs. CDR3 region: CASSLPRLAGAHEETQYF. Here the CDR3 DNA reads TGTGCCAGCAGCCTACCGCGACTAGCGGGGGCCCATGAGGAGACCCAGTACTTC. Looking up the rest from reference TRBV28 and TRBJ2-5 gives the full variable domain: DVKVTQSSRYLVKRTGEKVFLECVQDMDHENMFWYRQDPGLGLRLIYFSYDVKMKEKGDIPEGYSVSREKKERFSLILESASTNQTSMYLCASSLPRLAGAHEETQYFGPGTRLLVL.